This entry concerns a single TCR beta chain. The target antigen is unknown. Assay used: immunoSEQ multiplex PCR; TCRdb lists only in-frame clones, some missing. The repertoire holds roughly 140,000 clones, with approximately 90% as singletons. The data were taken from a study of T cell responses to AZD1222 COVID-19 vaccine. General study points: Increases in Spike-specific TCR breadth and depth were seen after two AZD1222 doses. At baseline, seropositivity was found in only six AZD1222 recipients.

Germline CDR1 and CDR2: SGHTA and FQGNSA. The CDR3 has 15 residues. V was pared by 3 bases and J by 9 bases, with 15 bases between. The sample here was peripheral blood, taken on day 0 of AZD1222 vaccination. The source is an adult in good health. V usage is TRBV7-2 and J usage is TRBJ1-6; tentative D call: TRBD1 (5 bases). For the CDR3, the DNA is TGTGCCAGCAGCTTTCGGGACGTCGGGGGTTCACCCCTCCACTTT. This encodes CASSFRDVGGSPLHF.